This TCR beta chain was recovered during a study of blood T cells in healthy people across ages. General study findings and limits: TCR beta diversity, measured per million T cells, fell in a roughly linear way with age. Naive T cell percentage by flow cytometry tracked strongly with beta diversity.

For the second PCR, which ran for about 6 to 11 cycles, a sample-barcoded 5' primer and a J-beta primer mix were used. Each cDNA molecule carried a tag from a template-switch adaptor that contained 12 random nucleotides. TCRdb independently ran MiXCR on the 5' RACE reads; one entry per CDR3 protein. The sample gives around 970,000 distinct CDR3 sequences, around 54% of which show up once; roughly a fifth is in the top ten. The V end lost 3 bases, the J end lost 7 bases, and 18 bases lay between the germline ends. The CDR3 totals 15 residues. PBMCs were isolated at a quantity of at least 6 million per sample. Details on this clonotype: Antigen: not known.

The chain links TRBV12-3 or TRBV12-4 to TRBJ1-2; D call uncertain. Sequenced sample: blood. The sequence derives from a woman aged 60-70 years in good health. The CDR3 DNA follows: TGTGCCAGCAGTTTTGCCCTACCCACGGGGTTTGGCTACACCTTC. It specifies CASSFALPTGFGYTF.